This T cell receptor beta chain was recorded in a study of CD8+ T cells in alopecia areata. Study-wide context: Treated patients received oral tofacitinib, 5 to 10 mg twice daily. General study findings and limits: Because one nonresponder was included, the link of baseline CD8+ expansion to response is considered uncertain. Scalp clonality and expanded CD8+ clones among the top 100 fell significantly with tofacitinib. Scalp and blood retained many expanded lesional clones during tofacitinib.

Treatment specified: oral pan-JAK inhibitor, 5-10 mg twice daily. Investigators isolated RNA and reverse transcribed it into cDNA to act as the sequencing template. Profiled with immunoSEQ multiplex PCR; TCRdb holds only in-frame clones, not every one. Of roughly 180,000 clones in the sample, around 60% were seen once. As to this clone: Its antigen is not known.

CDR3 length: 18 residues. In germline, CDR1 is MGHRA, CDR2 YSYEKL. The V gene end was trimmed by 0 bases and the J gene end by 0 bases; junction bases not matched to a gene: 4. This material consisted of CD4+ T cells sorted from blood, taken at week 4, from a patient treated with tofacitinib. The origin of this receptor is a human donor with alopecia areata. V and J are TRBV4-1 and TRBJ2-6; 8 bases are shared with TRBD2. CDR3 region: CASSQDRTSGSGANVLTF. CDR3 coding DNA: TGCGCCAGCAGCCAAGATCGAACTAGCGGCTCTGGGGCCAACGTCCTGACTTTC.